This entry describes one T cell receptor (beta chain). This clone's antigen is unknown. The input lacks base qualities; no much larger clone sits a single base away. Patients with a history of autoimmune disease or receiving systemic immunosuppression were excluded from the trial. In every dose cohort, peripheral blood was drawn for TCR sequencing at baseline, cycle 4 day 1, and cycle 7 day 1. Samples came from an open-label, multicenter, first-in-human phase I dose-escalation trial of ivuxolimab. Adults with locally advanced or metastatic melanoma, renal cell carcinoma, hepatocellular carcinoma or head and neck squamous cell carcinoma were enrolled in the trial. Before TCR sequencing, CD4+ T cells and CD8+ T cells were sorted from peripheral blood as separate populations. For sequencing of the TCRbeta CDR3 region, genomic DNA was extracted from the sorted cells. The immunoSEQ Assay was used for sequencing of TCRbeta CDR3 regions. Drawn from immuneACCESS, this table holds only the in-frame rearrangements with V and J called that TCRdb kept. Clones are partly lost; checked studies trace under half to an unresolved V gene and leave the rest unexplained. The sample contains fewer than 120,000 clones, 89% of them found a single time. Less than 0.35% of the sample lies in the top ten.

These data belong to a study of OX40 agonist ivuxolimab in advanced cancers. For the wider study: Ivuxolimab was an agonistic, fully human IgG2 monoclonal antibody directed against OX40 (CD134), a costimulatory receptor. Intravenous ivuxolimab was administered to patients every 2 weeks at six dose levels: 0.01, 0.1, 0.3, 1.5, 3 and 10 mg/kg. Of the 50 to 55 dose-escalation patients, hepatocellular carcinoma was present in about 20, melanoma in roughly 15, renal cell carcinoma in 9 and head and neck cancer in 9. A male proportion of roughly 80% and a mean age of 60 years, ranging from 23 to 79, were recorded for the dose-escalation cohort. Patients were allowed to have had prior anti-PD-1, anti-PD-L1 or anti-CTLA-4 therapy, and 40% of the dose-escalation patients had previously received checkpoint inhibitors. Partial responses occurred in three dose-escalation patients, of whom one had hepatocellular carcinoma and two had cutaneous melanoma. Peripheral TCRbeta sequencing aimed to test whether ivuxolimab altered TCR sequence diversity and caused clonal T-cell expansion. The paper reports the monotherapy dose-escalation portion (N of about 47 patients) of the phase I ivuxolimab trial. Findings and caveats that apply to the study as a whole: After ivuxolimab, expanded clones were on average more numerous among CD8+ T cells than among CD4+ T cells. Clonal expansion of both CD4+ and CD8+ blood T cells was observed from baseline to week 6 at doses 0.1 to 3.0 mg/kg. Which antigens the clonally expanded peripheral T cells were specific for was not determined. In partial responders in the 0.1-3.0 mg/kg groups, normalized peripheral clonal expansion was found to be among the lowest, especially among CD8+ T cells. Low levels of normalized T-cell clonal expansion were also seen in some patients who did not respond.

From V the trimming removes 4 bases and from J it removes 8 bases, while the gene matches leave 14 bases of the junction unaccounted for. CDR1 and CDR2 are drawn from the germline V gene: SGDLS, YYNGEE. The CDR3 runs 16 amino acids, cysteine and phenylalanine included. Only the CDR3 region is kept as DNA, spanning 48 bases read in frame from base 1. The chain uses TRBV9 and TRBJ2-1; 8 bases in between match TRBD2. The receptor was isolated from an adult with an advanced solid tumor such as melanoma, head and neck, liver or kidney cancer. The starting material was CD4+ or CD8+ T cells sorted from blood, obtained in a trial of the OX40 agonist ivuxolimab. The DNA sequence is given as TGTGCCAGCAGCTTACTTGTCCTAGCGGGCCTCCATGAGCAGTTCTTC. Translation gives CASSLLVLAGLHEQFF. Here the CDR3 is joined to the reference TRBV9 and TRBJ2-1 genes, and the full variable domain is: DSGVTQTPKHLITATGQRVTLRCSPRSGDLSVYWYQQSLDQGLQFLIQYYNGEERAKGNILERFSAQQFPDLHSELNLSSLELGDSALYFCASSLLVLAGLHEQFFGPGTRLTVL.